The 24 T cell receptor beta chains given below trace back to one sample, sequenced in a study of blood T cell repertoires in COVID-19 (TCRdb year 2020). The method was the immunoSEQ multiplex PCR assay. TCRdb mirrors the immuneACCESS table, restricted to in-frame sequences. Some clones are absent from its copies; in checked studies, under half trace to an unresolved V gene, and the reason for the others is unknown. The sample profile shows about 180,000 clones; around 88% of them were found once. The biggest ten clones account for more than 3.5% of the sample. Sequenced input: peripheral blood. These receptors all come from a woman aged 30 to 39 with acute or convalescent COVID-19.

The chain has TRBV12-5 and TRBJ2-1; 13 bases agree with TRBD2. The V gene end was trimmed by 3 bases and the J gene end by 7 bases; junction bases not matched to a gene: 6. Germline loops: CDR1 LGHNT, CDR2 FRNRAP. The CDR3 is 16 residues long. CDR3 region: CASGLSGLAGANEQFF. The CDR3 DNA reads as TGTGCTAGTGGTTTAAGTGGACTAGCGGGAGCGAATGAGCAGTTCTTC. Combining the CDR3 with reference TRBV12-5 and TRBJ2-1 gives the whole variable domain DARVTQTPRHKVTEMGQEVTMRCQPILGHNTVFWYRQTMMQGLELLAYFRNRAPLDDSGMPKDRFSAEMPDATLATLKIQPSEPRDSAVYFCASGLSGLAGANEQFFGPGTRLTVL.

CDR3 coding DNA: TGTGCCAGCAGTGAAATGGCGGCAGGGGGAAACACCATATATTTT. This encodes CASSEMAAGGNTIYF. This chain connects TRBV2 to TRBJ1-3, with a possible D match to TRBD1 (5 bases). V lost 2 bases and J 4 bases, leaving 12 bases between the germline ends. Germline V lookup: CDR1 SNHLY, CDR2 FYNNEI. This CDR3 region has 15 residues.

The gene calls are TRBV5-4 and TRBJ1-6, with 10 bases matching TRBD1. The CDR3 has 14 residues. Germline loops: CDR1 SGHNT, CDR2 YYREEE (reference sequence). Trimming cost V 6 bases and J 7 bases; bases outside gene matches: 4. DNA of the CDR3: TGTGCCAGCACCTGGGACAGGGGAAATTCACCCCTCCACTTT. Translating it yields CASTWDRGNSPLHF.

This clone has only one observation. The CDR3 protein is CAGLTFNYGYTF. For the CDR3, the DNA is TGTGCCGGTTTGACTTTTAACTATGGCTACACCTTC. The chain couples TRBV6-5 to TRBJ1-2; no reliable D call. From germline, CDR1 is MNHEY and CDR2 SVGAGI. Trimming took 11 bases from V and 1 from J, leaving 11 bases between them. The CDR3 has 12 residues.

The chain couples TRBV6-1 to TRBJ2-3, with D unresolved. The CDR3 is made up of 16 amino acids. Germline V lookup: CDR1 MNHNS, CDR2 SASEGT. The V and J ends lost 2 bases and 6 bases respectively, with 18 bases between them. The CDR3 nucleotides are TGTGCCAGCAGTGAACCGCTGGGCTTCGTGACGGATACGCAGTATTTT. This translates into CASSEPLGFVTDTQYF.

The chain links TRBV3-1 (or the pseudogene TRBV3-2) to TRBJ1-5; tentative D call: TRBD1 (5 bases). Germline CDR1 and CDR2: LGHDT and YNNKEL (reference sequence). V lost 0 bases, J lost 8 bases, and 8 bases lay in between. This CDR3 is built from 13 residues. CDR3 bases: TGTGCCAGCAGCCAAGAGTGGGGGGAGCCCCAGCATTTT. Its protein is CASSQEWGEPQHF.

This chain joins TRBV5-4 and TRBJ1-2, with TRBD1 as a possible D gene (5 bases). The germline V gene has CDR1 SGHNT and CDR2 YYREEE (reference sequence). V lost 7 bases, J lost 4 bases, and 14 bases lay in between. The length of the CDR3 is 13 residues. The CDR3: CASGGVHLYGYTF. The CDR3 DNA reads TGTGCCAGCGGAGGGGTCCACCTCTATGGCTACACCTTC.

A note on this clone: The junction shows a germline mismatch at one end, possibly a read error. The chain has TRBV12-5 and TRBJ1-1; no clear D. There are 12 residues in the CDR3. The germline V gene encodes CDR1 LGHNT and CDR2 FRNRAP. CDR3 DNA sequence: TGTGCTAGTGGTTTGGTAGGAGGGCTGGGTCGGTGG. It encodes CASGLVGGLGRW. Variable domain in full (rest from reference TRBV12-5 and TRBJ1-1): DARVTQTPRHKVTEMGQEVTMRCQPILGHNTVFWYRQTMMQGLELLAYFRNRAPLDDSGMPKDRFSAEMPDATLATLKIQPSEPRDSAVYFCASGLVGGLGRWGQGTRLTVV.

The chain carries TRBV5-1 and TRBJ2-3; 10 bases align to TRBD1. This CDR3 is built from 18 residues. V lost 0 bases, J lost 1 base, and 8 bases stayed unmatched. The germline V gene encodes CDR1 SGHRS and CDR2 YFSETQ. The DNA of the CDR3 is TGCGCCAGCAGCTTGGGGAACCGACAGGGGGCTGGCACAGATACGCAGTATTTT. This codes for CASSLGNRQGAGTDTQYF.

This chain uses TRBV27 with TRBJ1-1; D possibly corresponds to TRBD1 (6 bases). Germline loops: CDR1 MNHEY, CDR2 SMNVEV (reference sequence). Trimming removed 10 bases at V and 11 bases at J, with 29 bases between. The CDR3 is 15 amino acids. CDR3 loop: CATKLAAGQGLWAFF. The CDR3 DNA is TGTGCCACCAAGCTCGCTGCCGGGCAGGGGTTATGGGCTTTCTTT.

The CDR3, as DNA: TGTGCCAGCAGCTTGGCCAGAAACACCATATATTTT. This translates into CASSLARNTIYF. This rearrangement joins TRBV5-6 to TRBJ1-3; no clear D. Trimming left V 0 bases short and J 5 bases short, with 3 bases between. The V gene's germline CDR1 is SGHDT and CDR2 YYEEEE. The CDR3 sequence is 12 residues long.

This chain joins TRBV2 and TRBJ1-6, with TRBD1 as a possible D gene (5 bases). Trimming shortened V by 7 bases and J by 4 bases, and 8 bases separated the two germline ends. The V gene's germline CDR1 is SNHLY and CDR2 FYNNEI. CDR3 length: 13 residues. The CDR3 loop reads CASTGQYNSPLHF. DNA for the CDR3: TGTGCCAGCACAGGGCAGTATAATTCACCCCTCCACTTT.

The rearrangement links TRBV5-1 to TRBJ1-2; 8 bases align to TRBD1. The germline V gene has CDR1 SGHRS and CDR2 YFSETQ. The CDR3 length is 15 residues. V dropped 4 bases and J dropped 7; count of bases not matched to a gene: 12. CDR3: CASSLEGQDEGGYTF. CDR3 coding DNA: TGCGCCAGCAGCCTCGAGGGACAGGATGAGGGTGGCTACACCTTC.

CDR3: CASSLDRASGNTIYF. In nucleotides, the CDR3 is TGTGCCAGCAGCTTAGACAGGGCGTCTGGAAACACCATATATTTT. This chain connects TRBV11-2 to TRBJ1-3; possibly TRBD1 for D (5 bases). The CDR3 contains 15 residues. Per the germline V gene, CDR1 is SGHAT and CDR2 is FQNNGV. Trimming left V 0 bases short and J 1 base short, with 7 bases between.

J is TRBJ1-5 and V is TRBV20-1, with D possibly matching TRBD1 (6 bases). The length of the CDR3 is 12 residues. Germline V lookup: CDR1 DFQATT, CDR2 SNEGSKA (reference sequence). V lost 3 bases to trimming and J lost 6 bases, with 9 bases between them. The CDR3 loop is CSASEGGQPQHF. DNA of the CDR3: TGCAGTGCTAGTGAAGGGGGTCAGCCCCAGCATTTT.

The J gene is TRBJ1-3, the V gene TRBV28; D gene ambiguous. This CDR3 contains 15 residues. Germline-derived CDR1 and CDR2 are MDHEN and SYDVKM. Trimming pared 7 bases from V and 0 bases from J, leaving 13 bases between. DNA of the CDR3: TGTGCCAGCATGAAACAGTTCATCTCTGGAAACACCATATATTTT. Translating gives CASMKQFISGNTIYF.

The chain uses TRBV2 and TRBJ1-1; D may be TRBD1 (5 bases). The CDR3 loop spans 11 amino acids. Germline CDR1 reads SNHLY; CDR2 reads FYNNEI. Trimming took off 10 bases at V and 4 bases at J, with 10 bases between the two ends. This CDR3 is CAKAQGTEAFF. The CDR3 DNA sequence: TGTGCCAAGGCCCAGGGCACTGAAGCTTTCTTT.

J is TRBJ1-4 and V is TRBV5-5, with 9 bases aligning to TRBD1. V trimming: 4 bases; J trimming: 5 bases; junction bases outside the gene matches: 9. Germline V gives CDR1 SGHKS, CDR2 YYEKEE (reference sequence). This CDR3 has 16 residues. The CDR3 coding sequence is TGTGCCAGCAGCGGTGGGACAGGGCAAGGGAATGAAAAACTGTTTTTT. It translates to CASSGGTGQGNEKLFF.

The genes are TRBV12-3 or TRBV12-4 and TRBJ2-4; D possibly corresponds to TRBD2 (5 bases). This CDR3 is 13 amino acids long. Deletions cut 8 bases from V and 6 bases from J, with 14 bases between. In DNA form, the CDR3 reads TGTGCCAGCCGGGAACCACTAACAAACATTCAGTACTTC. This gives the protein CASREPLTNIQYF.

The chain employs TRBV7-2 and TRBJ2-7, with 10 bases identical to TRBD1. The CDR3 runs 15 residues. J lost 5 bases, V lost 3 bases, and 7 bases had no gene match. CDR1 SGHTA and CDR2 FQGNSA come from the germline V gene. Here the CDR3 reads CASSLAPTGGNEQYF. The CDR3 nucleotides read TGTGCCAGCAGCTTGGCCCCGACAGGGGGCAACGAGCAGTACTTC.

The DNA of the CDR3 is TGTGCCAGCAGCCTCGACAGGGGAGATACGCAGTATTTT. Its protein product is CASSLDRGDTQYF. The chain recombines TRBV3-1 (or the pseudogene TRBV3-2) with TRBJ2-3; 8 nucleotides agree with TRBD1. V dropped 4 bases and J dropped 5; count of bases not matched to a gene: 2. This CDR3 has 13 residues. Germline-derived CDR1 and CDR2 are LGHDT and YNNKEL (reference sequence).

The DNA for the CDR3 is TGTGCCAGCAGCTTAACGGGTGGCAATCAGCCCCAGCATTTT. Its translation is CASSLTGGNQPQHF. The chain uses TRBV7-2 and TRBJ1-5; D not resolved. CDR1 SGHTA and CDR2 FQGNSA come from the germline V gene. The V and J ends lost 2 bases and 2 bases respectively, with 7 bases between them. The CDR3 runs to 14 residues.

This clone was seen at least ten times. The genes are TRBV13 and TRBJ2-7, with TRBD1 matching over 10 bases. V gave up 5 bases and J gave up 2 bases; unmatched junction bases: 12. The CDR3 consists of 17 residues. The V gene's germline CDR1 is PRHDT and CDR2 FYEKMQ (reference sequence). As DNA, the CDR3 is TGTGCCAGCAGCAAGCCGGGACAGGGGCTCCTAACCTACGAGCAGTACTTC. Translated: CASSKPGQGLLTYEQYF.

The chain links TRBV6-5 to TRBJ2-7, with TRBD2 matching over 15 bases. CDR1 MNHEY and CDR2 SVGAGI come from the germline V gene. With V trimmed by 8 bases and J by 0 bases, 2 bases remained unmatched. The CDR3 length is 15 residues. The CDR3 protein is CASGLAGGASYEQYF. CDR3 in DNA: TGTGCCAGCGGACTAGCGGGAGGGGCCTCCTACGAGCAGTACTTC.